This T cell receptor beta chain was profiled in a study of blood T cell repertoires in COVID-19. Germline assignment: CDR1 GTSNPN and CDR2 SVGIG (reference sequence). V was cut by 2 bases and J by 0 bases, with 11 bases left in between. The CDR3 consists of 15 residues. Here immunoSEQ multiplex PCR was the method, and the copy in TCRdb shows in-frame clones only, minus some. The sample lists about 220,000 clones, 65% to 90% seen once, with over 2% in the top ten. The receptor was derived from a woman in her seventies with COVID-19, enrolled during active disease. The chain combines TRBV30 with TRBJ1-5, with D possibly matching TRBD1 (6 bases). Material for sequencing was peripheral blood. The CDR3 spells CAWSNRVNSNQPQHF. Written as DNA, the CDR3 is TGTGCCTGGAGTAACAGGGTTAATAGCAATCAGCCCCAGCATTTT.